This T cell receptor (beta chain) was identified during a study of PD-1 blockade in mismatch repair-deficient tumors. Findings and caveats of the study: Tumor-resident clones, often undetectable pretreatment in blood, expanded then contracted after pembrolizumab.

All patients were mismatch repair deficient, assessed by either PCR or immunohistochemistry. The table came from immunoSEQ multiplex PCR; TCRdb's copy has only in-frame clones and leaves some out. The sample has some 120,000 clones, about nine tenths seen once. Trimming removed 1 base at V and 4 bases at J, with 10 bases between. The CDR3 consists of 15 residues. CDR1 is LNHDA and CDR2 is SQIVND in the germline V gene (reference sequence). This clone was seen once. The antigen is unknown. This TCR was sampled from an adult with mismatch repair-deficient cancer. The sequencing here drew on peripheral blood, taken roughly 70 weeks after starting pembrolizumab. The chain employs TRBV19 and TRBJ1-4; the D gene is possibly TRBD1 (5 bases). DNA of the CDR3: TGTGCCAGTAGTATAGCCGACAGTATTAATGAAAAACTGTTTTTT. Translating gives CASSIADSINEKLFF.